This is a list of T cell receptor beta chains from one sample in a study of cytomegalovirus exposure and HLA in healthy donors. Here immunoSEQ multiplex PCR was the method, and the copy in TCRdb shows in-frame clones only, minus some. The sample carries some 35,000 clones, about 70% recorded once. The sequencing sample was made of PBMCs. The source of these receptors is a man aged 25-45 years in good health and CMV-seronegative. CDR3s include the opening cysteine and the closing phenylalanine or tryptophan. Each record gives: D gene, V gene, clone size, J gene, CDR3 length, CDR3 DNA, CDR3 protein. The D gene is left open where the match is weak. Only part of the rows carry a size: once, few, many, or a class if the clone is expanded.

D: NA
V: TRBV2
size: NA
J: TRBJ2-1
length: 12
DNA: TGTGCCAGCACTCGGTCCTACAATGAGCAGTTCTTC
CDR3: CASTRSYNEQFF

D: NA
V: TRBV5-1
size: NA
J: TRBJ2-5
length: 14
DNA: TGCGCCAGCAGCTTGGTTAGCGCCCAAGAGACCCAGTACTTC
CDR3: CASSLVSAQETQYF

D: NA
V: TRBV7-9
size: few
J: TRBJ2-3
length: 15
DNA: TGTGCCAGCAGCTTATCTCGCGGGATCGCAGATACGCAGTATTTT
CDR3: CASSLSRGIADTQYF

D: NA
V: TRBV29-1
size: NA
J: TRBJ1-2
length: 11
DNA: TGCAGCGCTGGGGGCCGTGGTGGCTACACCTTC
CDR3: CSAGGRGGYTF

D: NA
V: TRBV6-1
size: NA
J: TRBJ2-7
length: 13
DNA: TGTGCCAGCAGTAGACAGGTATCCTACGAGCAGTACTTC
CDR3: CASSRQVSYEQYF

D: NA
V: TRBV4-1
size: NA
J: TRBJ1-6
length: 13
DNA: TGCGCCAGCAGCCAAAATTCCTTTTCACCCCTCCACTTT
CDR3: CASSQNSFSPLHF

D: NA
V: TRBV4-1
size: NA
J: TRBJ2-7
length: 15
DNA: TGCGCCAGCAGACAAGCTGTCGCAGGGATCCACGAGCAGTACTTC
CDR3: CASRQAVAGIHEQYF

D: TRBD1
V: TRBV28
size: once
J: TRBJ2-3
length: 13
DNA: TGTGCCAGCAGGGTACAGGGGGTAGATACGCAGTATTTT
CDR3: CASRVQGVDTQYF

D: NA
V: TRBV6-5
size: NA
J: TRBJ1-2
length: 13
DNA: TGTGCCAGCAGTTACCGGACAGTTGATGGCTACACCTTC
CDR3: CASSYRTVDGYTF

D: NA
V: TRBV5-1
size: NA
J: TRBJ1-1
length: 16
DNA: TGCGCCAGCAGCTTGGAGGGCAGAACACAGGGCACTGAAGCTTTCTTT
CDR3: CASSLEGRTQGTEAFF

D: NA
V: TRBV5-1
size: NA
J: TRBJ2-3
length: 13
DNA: TGCGCCAGCAGCACAACAGGGTCAGATACGCAGTATTTT
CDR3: CASSTTGSDTQYF

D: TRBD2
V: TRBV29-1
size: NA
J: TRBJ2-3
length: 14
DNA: TGCAGCGTTGATGGAGCGGGAGGGTTAGATACGCAGTATTTT
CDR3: CSVDGAGGLDTQYF

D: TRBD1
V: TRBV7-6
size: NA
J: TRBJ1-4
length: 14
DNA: TGTGCCAGCAGCTACAGGGGTACTAATGAAAAACTGTTTTTT
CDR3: CASSYRGTNEKLFF

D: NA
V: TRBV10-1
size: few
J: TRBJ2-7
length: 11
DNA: TGCGCCAGCAGTGGCGGCTACGAGCAGTACTTC
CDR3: CASSGGYEQYF